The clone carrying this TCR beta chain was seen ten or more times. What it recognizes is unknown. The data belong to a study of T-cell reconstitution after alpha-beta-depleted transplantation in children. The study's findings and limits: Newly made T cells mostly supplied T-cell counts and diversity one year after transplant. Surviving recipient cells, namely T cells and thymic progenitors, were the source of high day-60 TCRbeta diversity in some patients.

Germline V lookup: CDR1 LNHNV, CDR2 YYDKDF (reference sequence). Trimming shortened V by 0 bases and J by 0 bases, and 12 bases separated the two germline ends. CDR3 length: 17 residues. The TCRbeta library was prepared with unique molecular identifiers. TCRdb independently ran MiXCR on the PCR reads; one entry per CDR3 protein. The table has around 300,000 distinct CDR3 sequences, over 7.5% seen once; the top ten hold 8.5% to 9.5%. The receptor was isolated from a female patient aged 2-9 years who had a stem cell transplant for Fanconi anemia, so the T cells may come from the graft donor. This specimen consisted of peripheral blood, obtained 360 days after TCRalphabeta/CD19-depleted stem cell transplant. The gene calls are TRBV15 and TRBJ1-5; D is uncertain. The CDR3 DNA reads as TGTGCCACCAGCAGAGATATTAGGCCGAATAGCAATCAGCCCCAGCATTTT. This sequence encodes CATSRDIRPNSNQPQHF. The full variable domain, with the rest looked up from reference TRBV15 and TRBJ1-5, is DAMVIQNPRYQVTQFGKPVTLSCSQTLNHNVMYWYQQKSSQAPKLLFHYYDKDFNNEADTPDNFQSRRPNTSFCFLDIRSPGLGDTAMYLCATSRDIRPNSNQPQHFGDGTRLSIL.